These 27 T cell receptor beta chains were all obtained from the same sample, sequenced in a study of blood T cells in healthy people across ages. Primers used in a second PCR of about 6 to 12 cycles were a sample-barcoded 5' primer and a J-beta primer mix. TCRdb processed the 5' RACE reads anew with MiXCR; each CDR3 protein has one entry. The repertoire has 450,000 to 650,000 distinct CDR3 sequences, about 24% of them found once; the top ten carry around 10%. These records were also assigned to another study, of T cells of mothers and their children.

The sample taken for sequencing was blood. The receptors come from a boy under 18 in good health.

This sequence joins TRBV20-1 and TRBJ1-4, with D unresolved. CDR1 DFQATT and CDR2 SNEGSKA come from the germline V gene (reference sequence). V lost 4 bases and J lost 5, with 8 bases in between. This CDR3 contains 12 residues. The DNA for the CDR3 is TGCAGTGCTACTGGGCCCAATGAAAAACTGTTTTTT. Its protein product is CSATGPNEKLFF.

This clonotype was observed once. V usage is TRBV7-9 and J usage is TRBJ2-7; TRBD2 is a possible D gene (6 bases). V lost 5 bases and J lost 3, with 11 bases in between. This CDR3 region has 13 residues. Germline assignment: CDR1 SEHNR and CDR2 FQNEAQ (reference sequence). Here the CDR3 DNA reads TGTGCCAGCAGCCCGGGGGACGACTACGAGCAGTACTTC. It yields the protein CASSPGDDYEQYF.

The chain employs TRBV12-3 or TRBV12-4 and TRBJ1-4; 9 nucleotides match TRBD1. V was pared by 5 bases and J by 7 bases, with 8 bases of the junction left unmatched. The CDR3 is made up of 15 amino acids. DNA of the CDR3: TGTGCCAGCAGTCCCGTACAGGGGGCAGGTGAAAAACTGTTTTTT. It specifies CASSPVQGAGEKLFF.

Worth noting for this clonotype: An end of the junction does not agree with germline; a read error may underlie this. The chain carries TRBV4-1 and TRBJ2-5; D may be TRBD1 (6 bases). CDR1 and CDR2 from the germline V gene are MGHRA and YSYEKL. There are 17 residues in the CDR3. The CDR3 is CASSQETGTLYQEAQYF. The CDR3 DNA is TGCGCCAGCAGCCAAGAGACCGGGACACTCTACCAAGAGGCCCAGTACTTC.

This rearrangement joins TRBV10-3 to TRBJ2-1; D is uncertain. The germline V and J ends were trimmed by 2 bases and 9 bases, with 5 bases remaining between them. Germline V CDR1 and CDR2: ENHRY, SYGVKD. The CDR3 spans 11 residues. The CDR3 here is CAISEESEQFF. CDR3 nucleotide sequence: TGTGCCATCAGTGAGGAGAGTGAGCAGTTCTTC.

This rearrangement joins TRBV28 to TRBJ2-6; unclear D gene. CDR3 size: 16 residues. Germline assignment: CDR1 MDHEN and CDR2 SYDVKM. The V end lost 8 bases, the J end lost 0 bases, and 14 bases lay between the germline ends. The CDR3 region has the DNA TGTGCCAGCGGATTGGCCTACAGCTCTGGGGCCAACGTCCTGACTTTC. This codes for CASGLAYSSGANVLTF.

V usage is TRBV5-1 and J usage is TRBJ2-2, with D tentatively TRBD1 or TRBD2 (6 bases each). The germline CDR1 and CDR2 sequences are SGHRS and YFSETQ. Trimming stripped 0 bases from V and 5 bases from J, with 8 bases between. The CDR3 is 14 residues long. The CDR3 is CASSLEGGTGELFF. DNA for the CDR3: TGCGCCAGCAGCTTGGAAGGGGGGACCGGGGAGCTGTTTTTT.

This chain links TRBV5-1 with TRBJ2-1; TRBD2 matches 12 bases. Trimming at V came to 0 bases and at J to 6 bases, leaving 4 bases not matched to a gene. CDR1 and CDR2 from the germline V gene are SGHRS and YFSETQ. The length of the CDR3 is 16 residues. This chain's CDR3 is CASSLASGGAPNEQFF. The CDR3 DNA follows: TGCGCCAGCAGCTTGGCTAGCGGGGGGGCCCCCAATGAGCAGTTCTTC.

The chain uses TRBV27 and TRBJ2-6, with D perhaps matching TRBD1 (5 bases). Germline V CDR1 and CDR2: MNHEY, SMNVEV (reference sequence). This CDR3 spans 16 amino acids. Trimming shortened V by 5 bases and J by 1 base, and 12 bases separated the two germline ends. This CDR3 reads CASSPIRVSGANVLTF. The DNA of the CDR3 is TGTGCCAGCAGTCCTATCAGGGTTTCTGGGGCCAACGTCCTGACTTTC.

This clonotype was seen only a few times. The V gene is TRBV7-9, the J gene TRBJ2-5; 8 nucleotides agree with TRBD2. The ends lost 5 bases at V and 2 bases at J; junction bases unmatched: 7. Germline V gene sequence: CDR1 SEHNR, CDR2 FQNEAQ (reference sequence). The CDR3 runs 15 residues. CDR3 sequence reads: CASSPTGTRQETQYF. In DNA, the CDR3 is TGTGCCAGCAGCCCAACCGGGACTAGGCAAGAGACCCAGTACTTC.

This clonotype showed up just a few times. V gene TRBV27 combines with J gene TRBJ2-7; 9 positions match TRBD1. V lost 4 bases, J lost 5 bases, and 18 bases stayed unmatched. In germline, CDR1 is MNHEY, CDR2 SMNVEV (reference sequence). CDR3 length equals 18 residues. The CDR3 DNA is TGTGCCAGCAGTTCCTATTATGGGATACAGGGGGCGCTGGACGAGCAGTACTTC. This translates into CASSSYYGIQGALDEQYF.

The chain carries TRBV2 and TRBJ2-1; no reliable D call. V gave up 1 base and J gave up 4 bases, with 14 bases separating them. The germline V gene has CDR1 SNHLY and CDR2 FYNNEI. CDR3 length: 16 amino acids. The CDR3 bases are TGTGCCAGCAGTGAAGTTCCCGTAAGCTTATACAATGAGCAGTTCTTC. Protein sequence: CASSEVPVSLYNEQFF.

The chain links TRBV4-1 to TRBJ2-7; D gene unclear. Per germline, CDR1 MGHRA and CDR2 YSYEKL. The CDR3 is 13 residues long. Trimming stripped 3 bases from V and 4 bases from J, with 10 bases between. This chain's CDR3 is CASSHLLAYEQYF. The CDR3 bases are TGCGCCAGCAGCCATCTTTTAGCTTACGAGCAGTACTTC.

This clonotype has a handful of counts. The rearrangement uses TRBV7-3 and TRBJ1-6, with D perhaps matching TRBD1 (5 bases). This CDR3 has 14 residues. V was shortened by 5 bases and J by 8 bases, with 13 bases between the two germline ends. Germline V gene data show CDR1 as SGHTA and CDR2 as FQGTGA. The CDR3 DNA reads TGTGCCAGCAGCCAGATGGGGGGGGATTCACCCCTCCACTTT. This encodes CASSQMGGDSPLHF. Together with reference TRBV7-3 and TRBJ1-6, the CDR3 gives the full variable domain: GAGVSQTPSNKVTEKGKYVELRCDPISGHTALYWYRQSLGQGPEFLIYFQGTGAADDSGLPNDRFFAVRPEGSVSTLKIQRTERGDSAVYLCASSQMGGDSPLHFGNGTRLTVT.

This clonotype was seen a handful of times. V usage is TRBV6-6 and J usage is TRBJ2-1; D gene unclear. Trimming took 7 bases from V and 4 from J, leaving 14 bases between them. Germline CDR1 is MNHNY and CDR2 is SVGAGI (reference sequence). The CDR3 totals 14 residues. The CDR3 loop reads CASTVREVYNEQFF. CDR3 in DNA: TGTGCCAGCACCGTACGTGAAGTTTACAATGAGCAGTTCTTC.

The chain couples TRBV6-1 to TRBJ2-3, with TRBD2 as a possible D gene (6 bases). V was trimmed by 4 bases and J by 6 bases, leaving 8 bases between them. Germline values: CDR1 MNHNS, CDR2 SASEGT. The CDR3 is made up of 12 amino acids. DNA for the CDR3: TGTGCCAGCAGTGCGGGAGCGGATACGCAGTATTTT. This sequence encodes CASSAGADTQYF.

This clonotype was observed a few times. J is TRBJ2-7 and V is TRBV14; TRBD1 matches 7 bases. V lost 4 bases to trimming and J lost 6 bases; unmatched junction nucleotides: 12. This CDR3 has 15 amino acids. Germline values: CDR1 SGHDN, CDR2 FVKESK. The CDR3 nucleotides read TGTGCCAGCAGCCGCAGGGCAGGGGGATTGGGCGAGCAGTACTTC. It is translated as CASSRRAGGLGEQYF.

V gene TRBV27 combines with J gene TRBJ1-2, with 7 bases that match TRBD1. This CDR3 comprises 15 residues. With V trimmed by 6 bases and J by 0 bases, 7 bases remained unmatched. Germline V gene lookup returns CDR1 MNHEY and CDR2 SMNVEV (reference sequence). The CDR3 bases are TGTGCCAGCAGCAGGGGGGTGACGACTAACTATGGCTACACCTTC. Translated: CASSRGVTTNYGYTF.

The chain links TRBV20-1 to TRBJ1-2, with D possibly TRBD1 on 5 matching bases. CDR1 is DFQATT and CDR2 is SNEGSKA in the germline V gene (reference sequence). CDR3 size: 14 residues. V lost 6 bases and J lost 2, with 16 bases in between. DNA of the CDR3: TGCAGTGCCTCGAGGGACCCCATCAACTATGGCTACACCTTC. Translating it yields CSASRDPINYGYTF.

This clonotype has only a few counts. Its ends do not fully match the called genes, so a read error is possible. The rearrangement joins TRBV20-1 to TRBJ2-7; D is uncertain. Looked up from germline, CDR1 is DFQATT and CDR2 is SNEGSKA (reference sequence). This CDR3 comprises 15 residues. In DNA, the CDR3 is TGCAGTGCTAGCGGGCACTCGTTACCATCCTCCGAGCAGTACTTC. This codes for CSASGHSLPSSEQYF.

This clonotype occurred a few times. The genes are TRBV25-1 and TRBJ2-7; 9 bases line up with TRBD2. The CDR3 length is 15 residues. With V trimmed by 8 bases and J by 4 bases, 12 bases remained unmatched. Germline CDR1 MGHDK, CDR2 SYGVNS. The CDR3 is CASSGGSGRRYEQYF. DNA for the CDR3: TGTGCCAGCTCCGGGGGTAGCGGGAGAAGATACGAGCAGTACTTC.

V and J are TRBV27 and TRBJ1-2, with TRBD1 identical over 10 bases. CDR1 MNHEY and CDR2 SMNVEV come from the germline V gene (reference sequence). V trimming: 4 bases; J trimming: 4 bases; junction bases outside the gene matches: 12. This CDR3 spans 17 amino acids. This chain's CDR3 is CASSSLDRGALGYGYTF. The CDR3 nucleotides read TGTGCCAGCAGTTCTTTGGACAGGGGGGCCCTTGGCTATGGCTACACCTTC.

This clonotype was observed a few times. The rearrangement joins TRBV24-1 to TRBJ2-3; possibly TRBD1 or TRBD2 for D (5 bases each). Germline V CDR1 and CDR2: KGHDR, SFDVKD. Between the trimmed V and J ends, which lost 7 bases and 0 bases, there was a span of 13 bases. This CDR3 contains 15 residues. CDR3 sequence (DNA): TGTGCCACCAGCGCTGGGACGCTTAGCACAGATACGCAGTATTTT. Protein product: CATSAGTLSTDTQYF.

This clonotype was picked up a small number of times. The CDR3 bases are TGTGCCAGCAGTCCCCGGGGGGGGTTTAGGGAGACCCAGTACTTC. Protein: CASSPRGGFRETQYF. This sequence joins TRBV28 and TRBJ2-5; 8 bases match TRBD2. This CDR3 comprises 15 residues. Germline V lookup: CDR1 MDHEN, CDR2 SYDVKM. V lost 5 bases and J lost 5; bases outside the gene matches: 10.

The CDR3 bases are TGTGCCACCTGGGGGACAGACTCCTACGAGCAGTACTTC. Protein sequence: CATWGTDSYEQYF. V usage is TRBV28 and J usage is TRBJ2-5; 7 bases line up with TRBD1. The DNA matches TRBJ2-7 better at its end, which makes the J call doubtful. Germline-derived CDR1 and CDR2 are MDHEN and SYDVKM. The CDR3 is made up of 13 amino acids.

The chain links TRBV30 to TRBJ2-5; 9 nucleotides line up with TRBD1. The DNA end lines up better with TRBJ2-1; the J call may be wrong. CDR1 is GTSNPN, CDR2 SVGIG, per germline (reference sequence). The CDR3 covers 16 residues. The CDR3 DNA reads as TGTGCCTGGGTTGGGGCCGGGACAGGGACAGTAGATGAGCAGTTCTTC. As protein: CAWVGAGTGTVDEQFF.

This clonotype has a handful of counts. The chain recombines TRBV7-2 with TRBJ2-1; 8 bases are a match to TRBD2. Looked up from germline, CDR1 is SGHTA and CDR2 is FQGNSA. After removal of 5 bases from V and 2 bases from J, the junction contained 17 bases not matched to a gene. The CDR3 is 19 amino acids. The CDR3 is CASSISSGAGRATYNEQFF. The DNA for the CDR3 is TGTGCCAGCAGCATCTCCTCGGGGGCCGGGAGGGCCACCTACAATGAGCAGTTCTTC.